This T cell receptor beta chain was recovered during a study of cytomegalovirus exposure and HLA in healthy donors. Findings and caveats of the study: The listing of roughly 160 TCR beta chains classed them as cytomegalovirus-associated. Relative to the approximately 680-donor mean, N-insertions were reportedly fewer in an Asian-associated ancestry cluster in a later analysis.

The PCR had 60 Vbeta and 13 Jbeta primers. TCRdb keeps only in-frame clones here, not all; method: immunoSEQ multiplex PCR. The sample holds around 110,000 clones, around 77% seen once. Germline CDR1 MDHEN, CDR2 SYDVKM. The CDR3 sequence is 14 residues long. V lost 3 bases to trimming and J lost 4 bases, with 13 bases between them. For this clone: Its target is not known.

The clonotype was recovered from a male donor in good health and CMV-seronegative. Sequenced: PBMCs. The chain combines TRBV28 with TRBJ2-7, with D hard to call. CDR3 in amino acids: CASSFRRNTYEQYF. DNA for the CDR3: TGTGCCAGCAGTTTTCGGCGGAATACATACGAGCAGTACTTC. The full variable domain, in which reference TRBV28 and TRBJ2-7 provide the parts outside the CDR3, is DVKVTQSSRYLVKRTGEKVFLECVQDMDHENMFWYRQDPGLGLRLIYFSYDVKMKEKGDIPEGYSVSREKKERFSLILESASTNQTSMYLCASSFRRNTYEQYFGPGTRLTVT.